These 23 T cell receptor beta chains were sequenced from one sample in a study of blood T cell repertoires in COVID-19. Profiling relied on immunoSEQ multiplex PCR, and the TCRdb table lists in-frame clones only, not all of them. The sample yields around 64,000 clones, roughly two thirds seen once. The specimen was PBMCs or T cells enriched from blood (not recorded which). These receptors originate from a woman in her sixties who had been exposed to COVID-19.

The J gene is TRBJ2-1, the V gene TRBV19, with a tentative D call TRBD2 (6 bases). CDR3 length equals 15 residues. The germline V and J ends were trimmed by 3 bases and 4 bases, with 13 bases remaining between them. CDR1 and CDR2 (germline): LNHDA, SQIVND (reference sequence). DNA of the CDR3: TGTGCCAGTAGTATTTCGGAGGGGCTTTACAATGAGCAGTTCTTC. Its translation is CASSISEGLYNEQFF.

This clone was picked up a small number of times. CDR3 in DNA: TGTGCCAGCAGCCCCTACCGGGACTATGGGGAGCTGTTTTTT. It translates to CASSPYRDYGELFF. The chain carries TRBV7-2 and TRBJ2-2; 7 bases map to TRBD2. V trimming: 5 bases; J trimming: 8 bases; junction bases outside the gene matches: 8. CDR3 size: 14 residues. The germline gives CDR1 SGHTA, CDR2 FQGNSA.

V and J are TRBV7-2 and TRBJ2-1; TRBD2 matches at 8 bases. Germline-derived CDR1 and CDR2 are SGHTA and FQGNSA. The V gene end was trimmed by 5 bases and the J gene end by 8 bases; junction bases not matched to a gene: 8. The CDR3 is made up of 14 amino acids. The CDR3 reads CASSPRTSFYEQFF. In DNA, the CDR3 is TGTGCCAGCAGCCCCCGGACTAGCTTTTATGAGCAGTTCTTC.

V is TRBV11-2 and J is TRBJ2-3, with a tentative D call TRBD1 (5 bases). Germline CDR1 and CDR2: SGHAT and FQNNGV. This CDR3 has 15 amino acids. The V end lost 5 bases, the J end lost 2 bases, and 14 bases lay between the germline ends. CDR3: CASSLMGLSTDTQYF. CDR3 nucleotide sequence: TGTGCCAGCAGCCTCATGGGGCTGTCCACAGATACGCAGTATTTT.

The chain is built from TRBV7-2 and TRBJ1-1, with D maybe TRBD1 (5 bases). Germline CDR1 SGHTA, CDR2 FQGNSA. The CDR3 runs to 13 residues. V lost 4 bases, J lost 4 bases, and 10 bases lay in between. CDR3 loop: CASSSPGGTEAFF. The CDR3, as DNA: TGTGCCAGCAGCTCCCCCGGGGGCACTGAAGCTTTCTTT. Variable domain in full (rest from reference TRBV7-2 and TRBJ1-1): GAGVSQSPSNKVTEKGKDVELRCDPISGHTALYWYRQSLGQGLEFLIYFQGNSAPDKSGLPSDRFSAERTGGSVSTLTIQRTQQEDSAVYLCASSSPGGTEAFFGQGTRLTVV.

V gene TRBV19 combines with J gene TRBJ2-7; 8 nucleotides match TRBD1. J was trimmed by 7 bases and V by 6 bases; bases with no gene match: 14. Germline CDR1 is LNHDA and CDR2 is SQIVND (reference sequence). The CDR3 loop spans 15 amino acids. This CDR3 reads CASRTGAGTLSEQYF. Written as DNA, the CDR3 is TGTGCCAGTAGGACAGGGGCAGGGACCCTATCGGAGCAGTACTTC.

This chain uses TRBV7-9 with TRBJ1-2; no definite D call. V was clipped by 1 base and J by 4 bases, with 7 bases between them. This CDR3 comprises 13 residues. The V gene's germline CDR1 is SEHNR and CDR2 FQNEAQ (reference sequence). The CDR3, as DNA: TGTGCCAGCAGCTTAGGATCGGTCTATGGCTACACCTTC. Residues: CASSLGSVYGYTF.

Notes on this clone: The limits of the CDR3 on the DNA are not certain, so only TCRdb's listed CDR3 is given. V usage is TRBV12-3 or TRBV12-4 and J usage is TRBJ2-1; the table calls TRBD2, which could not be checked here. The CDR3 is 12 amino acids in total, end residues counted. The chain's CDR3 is CASSLERDEQFF.

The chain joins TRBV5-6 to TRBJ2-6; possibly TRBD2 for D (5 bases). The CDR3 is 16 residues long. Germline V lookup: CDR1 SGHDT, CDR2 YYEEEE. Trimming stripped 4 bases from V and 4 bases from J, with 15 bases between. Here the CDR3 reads CASSLYRGSGANVLTF. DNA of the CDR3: TGTGCCAGCAGCCTCTATCGGGGTTCGGGGGCCAACGTCCTGACTTTC.

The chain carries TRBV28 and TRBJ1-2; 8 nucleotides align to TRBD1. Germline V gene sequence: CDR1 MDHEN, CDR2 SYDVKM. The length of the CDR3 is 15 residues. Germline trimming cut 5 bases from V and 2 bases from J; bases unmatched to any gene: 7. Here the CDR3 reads CASSRSGGWNYGYTF. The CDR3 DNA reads TGTGCCAGCAGTAGGTCAGGGGGCTGGAACTATGGCTACACCTTC.

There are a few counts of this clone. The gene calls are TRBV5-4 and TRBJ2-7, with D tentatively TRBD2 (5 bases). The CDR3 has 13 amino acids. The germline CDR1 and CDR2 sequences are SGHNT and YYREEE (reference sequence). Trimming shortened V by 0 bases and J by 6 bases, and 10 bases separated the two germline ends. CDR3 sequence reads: CASSLASAGEQYF. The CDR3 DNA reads TGTGCCAGCAGCTTGGCTTCGGCGGGCGAGCAGTACTTC.

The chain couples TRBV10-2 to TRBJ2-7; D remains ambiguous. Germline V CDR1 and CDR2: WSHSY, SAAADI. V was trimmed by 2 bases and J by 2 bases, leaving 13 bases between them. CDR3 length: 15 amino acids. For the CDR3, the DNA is TGCGCCAGCAGTGAGGCCGGCGGAGCCGCCTACGAGCAGTACTTC. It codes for CASSEAGGAAYEQYF.

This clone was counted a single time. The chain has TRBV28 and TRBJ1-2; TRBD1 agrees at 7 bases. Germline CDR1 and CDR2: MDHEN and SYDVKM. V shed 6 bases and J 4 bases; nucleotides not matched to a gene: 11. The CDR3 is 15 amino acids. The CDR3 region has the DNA TGTGCCAGCAGCACCAACAGGGGATCCAGCTATGGCTACACCTTC. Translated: CASSTNRGSSYGYTF.

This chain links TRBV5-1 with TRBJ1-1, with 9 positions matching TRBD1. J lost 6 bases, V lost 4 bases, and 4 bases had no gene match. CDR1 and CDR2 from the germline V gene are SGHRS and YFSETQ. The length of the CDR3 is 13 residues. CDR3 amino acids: CASSPGQGAEAFF. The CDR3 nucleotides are TGCGCCAGCAGCCCGGGACAGGGCGCTGAAGCTTTCTTT.

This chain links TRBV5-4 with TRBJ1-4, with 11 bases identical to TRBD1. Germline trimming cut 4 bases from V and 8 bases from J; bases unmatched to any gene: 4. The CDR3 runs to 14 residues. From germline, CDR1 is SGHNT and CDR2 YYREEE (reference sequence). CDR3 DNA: TGTGCCAGCAGCCAGGACAGGGGGCAAGAAAAACTGTTTTTT. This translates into CASSQDRGQEKLFF.

This CDR3 reads CASSPSGSAGYTF. In nucleotides, the CDR3 is TGTGCCAGCAGTCCATCAGGGTCGGCTGGCTACACCTTC. V is TRBV27 and J is TRBJ1-2; D perhaps matches TRBD1 (5 bases). Germline lookup yields CDR1 MNHEY and CDR2 SMNVEV (reference sequence). The CDR3 covers 13 residues. V was shortened by 5 bases and J by 7 bases, with 14 bases between the two germline ends.

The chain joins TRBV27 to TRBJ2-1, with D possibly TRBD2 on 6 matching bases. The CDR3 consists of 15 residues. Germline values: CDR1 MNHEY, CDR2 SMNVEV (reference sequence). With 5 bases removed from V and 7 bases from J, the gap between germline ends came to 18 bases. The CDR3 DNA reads TGTGCCAGCAGTCGGGTGGCGGGATTAGGGAATGAGCAGTTCTTC. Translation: CASSRVAGLGNEQFF.

CDR3 sequence: CASSQSGSYNSPLHF. CDR3 sequence (DNA): TGTGCCAGCAGCCAATCGGGCTCCTATAATTCACCCCTCCACTTT. V usage is TRBV4-2 and J usage is TRBJ1-6; D uncertain. This CDR3 is built from 15 residues. The germline gives CDR1 LGHNA, CDR2 YNFKEQ. V was clipped by 2 bases and J by 0 bases, with 5 bases between them.

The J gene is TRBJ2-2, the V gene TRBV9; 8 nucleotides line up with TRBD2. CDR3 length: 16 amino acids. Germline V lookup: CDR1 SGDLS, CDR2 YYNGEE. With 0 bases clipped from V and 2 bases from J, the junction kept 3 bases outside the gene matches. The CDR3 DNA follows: TGTGCCAGCAGCGTAGAGATAGCGGGAAACACCGGGGAGCTGTTTTTT. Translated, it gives CASSVEIAGNTGELFF.

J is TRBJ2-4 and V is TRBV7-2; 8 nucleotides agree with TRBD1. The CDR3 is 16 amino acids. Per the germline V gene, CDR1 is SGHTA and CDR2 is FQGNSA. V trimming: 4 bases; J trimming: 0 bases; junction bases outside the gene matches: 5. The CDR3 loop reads CASSSGQDLAKNIQYF. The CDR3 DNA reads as TGTGCCAGCAGCTCGGGACAGGATCTAGCCAAAAACATTCAGTACTTC. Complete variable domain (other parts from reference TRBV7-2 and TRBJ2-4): GAGVSQSPSNKVTEKGKDVELRCDPISGHTALYWYRQSLGQGLEFLIYFQGNSAPDKSGLPSDRFSAERTGGSVSTLTIQRTQQEDSAVYLCASSSGQDLAKNIQYFGAGTRLSVL.

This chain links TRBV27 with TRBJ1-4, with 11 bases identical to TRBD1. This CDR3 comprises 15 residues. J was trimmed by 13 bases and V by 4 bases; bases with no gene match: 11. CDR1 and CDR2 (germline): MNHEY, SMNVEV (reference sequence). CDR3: CASSSPGTGGKGLFF. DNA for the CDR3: TGTGCCAGCAGTTCTCCCGGGACAGGGGGTAAAGGACTGTTTTTT.

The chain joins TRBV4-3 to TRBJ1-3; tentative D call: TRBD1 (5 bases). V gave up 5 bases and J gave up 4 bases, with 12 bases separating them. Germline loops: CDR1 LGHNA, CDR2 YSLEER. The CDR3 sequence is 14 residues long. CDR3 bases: TGCGCCAGCAGCTGGGGCTTAAGCGGAAACACCATATATTTT. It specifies CASSWGLSGNTIYF.

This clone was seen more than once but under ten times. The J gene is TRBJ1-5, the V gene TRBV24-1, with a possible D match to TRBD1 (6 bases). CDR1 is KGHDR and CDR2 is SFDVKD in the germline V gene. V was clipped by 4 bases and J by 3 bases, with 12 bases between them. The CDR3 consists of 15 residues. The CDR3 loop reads CATSDRGQYNQPQHF. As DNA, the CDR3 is TGTGCCACCAGTGACCGAGGACAGTACAATCAGCCCCAGCATTTT.